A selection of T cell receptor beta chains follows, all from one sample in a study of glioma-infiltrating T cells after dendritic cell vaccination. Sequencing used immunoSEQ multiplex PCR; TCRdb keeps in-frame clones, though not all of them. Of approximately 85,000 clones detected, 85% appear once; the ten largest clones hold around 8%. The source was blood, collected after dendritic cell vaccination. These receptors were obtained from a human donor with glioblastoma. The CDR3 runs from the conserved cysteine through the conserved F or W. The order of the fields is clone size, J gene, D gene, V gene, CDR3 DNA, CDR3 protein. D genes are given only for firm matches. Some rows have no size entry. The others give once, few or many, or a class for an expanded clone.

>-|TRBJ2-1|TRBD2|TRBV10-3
TGTGCCATCAGCACGACTAGCGGGGACTACAATGAGCAGTTCTTC
CAISTTSGDYNEQFF
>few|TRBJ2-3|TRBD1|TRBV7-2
TGTGCCAGCAGCCTAGAGGGGCGGACAGGGATTAGAGATACGCAGTATTTT
CASSLEGRTGIRDTQYF
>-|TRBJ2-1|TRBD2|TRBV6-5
TGTGCCAGCAGTTACTCGAGTTTAGCGGGAGTGGATGAGCAGTTCTTC
CASSYSSLAGVDEQFF
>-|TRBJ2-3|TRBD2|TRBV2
TGTGCCAGCAGGGGACAGCGGACTAGCGGGAGGTTCACAGATACGCAGTATTTT
CASRGQRTSGRFTDTQYF
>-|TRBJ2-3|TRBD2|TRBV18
TGTGCCAGCTCACCCCGATCTAGCGGGAAGACAGATACGCAGTATTTT
CASSPRSSGKTDTQYF
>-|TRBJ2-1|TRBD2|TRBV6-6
TGTGCCAGCAGTTTTGGGGAAGCGGGGGCGCGGAATGAGCAGTTCTTC
CASSFGEAGARNEQFF
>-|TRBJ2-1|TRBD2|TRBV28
TGTGCCAGCAGCCCGTCGGTTAGCGGGAGGGCCGGTAGTGAGCAGTTCTTC
CASSPSVSGRAGSEQFF
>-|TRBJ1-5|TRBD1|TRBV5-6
TGTGCCAGCAGCTTAGGAATTGAGGACAGGGACAATCAGCCCCAGCATTTT
CASSLGIEDRDNQPQHF
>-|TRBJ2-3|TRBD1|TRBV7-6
TGTGCCAGCAGCTTGACAGGGGTGCGAACAGATACGCAGTATTTT
CASSLTGVRTDTQYF
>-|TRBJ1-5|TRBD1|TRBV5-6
TGTGCCAGCAGCCCCGGGACAGACAGTCGGGGCCAGCATTTT
CASSPGTDSRGQHF
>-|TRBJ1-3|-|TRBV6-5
TGTGCCAGCAGTTATCAGGGAATGAGCTCTGGAAACACCATATATTTT
CASSYQGMSSGNTIYF
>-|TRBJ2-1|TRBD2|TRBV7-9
TGTGCCAGCAGCTTAACGGGACTAGCGGCAGGAAGCTACAATGAGCAGTTCTTC
CASSLTGLAAGSYNEQFF
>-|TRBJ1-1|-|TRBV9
TGTGCCAGCAGCGTAGCAGGAATGAACACTGAAGCTTTCTTT
CASSVAGMNTEAFF
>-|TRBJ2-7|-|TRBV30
TGTGCCTGGGGAGCCTCCTACGAGCAGTACTTC
CAWGASYEQYF
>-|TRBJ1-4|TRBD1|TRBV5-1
TGCGCCAGCAGCTTCGTGCCAGGGGGCTTAAGCCCTAATGAAAAACTGTTTTTT
CASSFVPGGLSPNEKLFF
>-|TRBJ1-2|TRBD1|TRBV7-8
TGTGCCAGCAGCTTAGCCAGGGGGCTTAACTATGGCTACACCTTC
CASSLARGLNYGYTF
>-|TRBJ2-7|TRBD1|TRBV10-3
TGTGCCATCAGGGTTCGCACAGGGGACTACGAGCAGTACTTC
CAIRVRTGDYEQYF
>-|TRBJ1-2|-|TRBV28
TGTGCCAGCAGTTCTCCGGGGAGGACCGCCTATGGCTACACCTTC
CASSSPGRTAYGYTF
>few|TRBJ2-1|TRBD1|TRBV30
TGTGCCTGGTCGACAGGGAGCTCCTACAATGAGCAGTTCTTC
CAWSTGSSYNEQFF
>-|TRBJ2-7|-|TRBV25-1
TGTGCCAGCAGTGATCTTACTACCTACGAGCAGTACTTC
CASSDLTTYEQYF
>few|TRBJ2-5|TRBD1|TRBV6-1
TGTGCCAGCAGTGAAGGGACAGGGGGTGTGGAGACCCAGTACTTC
CASSEGTGGVETQYF
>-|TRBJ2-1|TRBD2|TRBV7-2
TGTGCCAGCAGCCCCTATTCATTTCGGACAGCGGGGGGCCTCAATGAGCAGTTCTTC
CASSPYSFRTAGGLNEQFF
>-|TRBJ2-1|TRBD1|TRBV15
TGTGCCACCAGCAGAGATATTGGGACAGGGGCCTACAATGAGCAGTTCTTC
CATSRDIGTGAYNEQFF
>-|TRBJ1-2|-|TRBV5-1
TGCGCCAGCAGCCCCACGGGACACCCCTTCGACGGCTACACCTTC
CASSPTGHPFDGYTF
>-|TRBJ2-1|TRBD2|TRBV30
TGTGCCTGCGGGACTAGCGGGAGATTCTACTACAATGAGCAGTTCTTC
CACGTSGRFYYNEQFF
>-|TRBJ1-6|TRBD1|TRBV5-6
TGTGCCGGCAGCTTGGAACAGGGGTCGAATTCACCCCTCCACTTT
CAGSLEQGSNSPLHF
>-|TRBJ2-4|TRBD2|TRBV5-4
TGTGCCAGCAGCCCCCAGGGATCTAGCGGGGGGAAAAACATTCAGTACTTC
CASSPQGSSGGKNIQYF
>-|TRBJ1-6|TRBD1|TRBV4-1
TGCGCCAGCAGCCAAGATGACAGGGGGACACCCCTCCACTTT
CASSQDDRGTPLHF
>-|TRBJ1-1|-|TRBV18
TGTGCCAGCTCGTTAATCACTGAAGCTTTCTTT
CASSLITEAFF
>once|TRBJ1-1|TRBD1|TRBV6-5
TGTGCCAGCAGTTACAAACAGGGGAGGCCTGAAGCTTTCTTT
CASSYKQGRPEAFF